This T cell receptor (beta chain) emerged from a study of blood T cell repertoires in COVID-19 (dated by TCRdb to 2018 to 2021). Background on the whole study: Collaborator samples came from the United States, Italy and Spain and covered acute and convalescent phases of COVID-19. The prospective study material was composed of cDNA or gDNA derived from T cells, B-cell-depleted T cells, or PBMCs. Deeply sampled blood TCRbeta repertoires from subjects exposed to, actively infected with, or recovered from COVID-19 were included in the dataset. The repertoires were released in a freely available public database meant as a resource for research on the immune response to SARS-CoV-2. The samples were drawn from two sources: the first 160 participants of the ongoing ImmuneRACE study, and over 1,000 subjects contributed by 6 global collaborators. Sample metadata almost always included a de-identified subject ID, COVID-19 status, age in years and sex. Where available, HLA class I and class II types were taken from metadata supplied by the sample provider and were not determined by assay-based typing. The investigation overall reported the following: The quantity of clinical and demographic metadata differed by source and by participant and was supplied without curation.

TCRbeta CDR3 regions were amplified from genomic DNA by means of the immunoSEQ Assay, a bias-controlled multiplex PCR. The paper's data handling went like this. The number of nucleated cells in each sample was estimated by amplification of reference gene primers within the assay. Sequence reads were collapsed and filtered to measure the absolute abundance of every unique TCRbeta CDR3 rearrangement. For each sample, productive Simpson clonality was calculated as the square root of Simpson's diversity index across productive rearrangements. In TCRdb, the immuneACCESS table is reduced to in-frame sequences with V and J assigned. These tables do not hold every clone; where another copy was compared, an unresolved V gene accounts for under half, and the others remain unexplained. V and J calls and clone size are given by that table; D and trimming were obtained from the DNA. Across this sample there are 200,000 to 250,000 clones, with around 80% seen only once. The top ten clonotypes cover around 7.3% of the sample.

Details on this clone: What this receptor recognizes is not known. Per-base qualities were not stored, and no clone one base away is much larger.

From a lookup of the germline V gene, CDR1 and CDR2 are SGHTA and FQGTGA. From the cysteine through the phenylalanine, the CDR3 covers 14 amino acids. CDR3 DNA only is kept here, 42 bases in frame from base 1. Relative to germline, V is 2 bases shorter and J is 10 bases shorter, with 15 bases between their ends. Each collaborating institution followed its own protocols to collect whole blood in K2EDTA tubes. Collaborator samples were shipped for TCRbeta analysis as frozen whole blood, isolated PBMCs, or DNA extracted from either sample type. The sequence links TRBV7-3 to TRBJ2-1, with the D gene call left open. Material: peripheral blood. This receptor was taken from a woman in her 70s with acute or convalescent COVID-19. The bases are TGTGCCAGCAGCTTAGGCGGCCAGATTGGGGAGCAGTTCTTC. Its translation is CASSLGGQIGEQFF. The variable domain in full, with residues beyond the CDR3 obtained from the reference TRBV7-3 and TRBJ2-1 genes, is GAGVSQTPSNKVTEKGKYVELRCDPISGHTALYWYRQSLGQGPEFLIYFQGTGAADDSGLPNDRFFAVRPEGSVSTLKIQRTERGDSAVYLCASSLGGQIGEQFFGPGTRLTVL.